This TCR beta chain is from a study of cytomegalovirus exposure and HLA in healthy donors. Broader study findings: Among CMV-associated TCR beta chains, most appeared HLA-restricted in a later analysis.

PCR amplification relied on 60 Vbeta primers (plus 13 Jbeta primers). TCRdb's table, derived via immunoSEQ multiplex PCR, lists solely in-frame clones and lacks some. This sample yields about 140,000 clones, of which 82% are seen a single time; less than 2% belongs to the top ten. On this clone itself: Its antigen remains unidentified.

Between the trimmed V and J ends, which lost 3 bases and 4 bases, there was a span of 19 bases. This CDR3 spans 17 amino acids. Germline-derived CDR1 and CDR2 are MNHEY and SMNVEV (reference sequence). The chain joins TRBV27 to TRBJ1-3, with D possibly being TRBD1 (6 bases). The sequencing input was PBMCs. The receptor's source is a woman in her forties in good health and CMV-seronegative. The CDR3 DNA reads as TGTGCCAGCAGTTTCCGGGGGGCAGACTTGAGAGGAAACACCATATATTTT. Its translation is CASSFRGADLRGNTIYF.